The clone carrying this TCR beta chain has only one observation. The entry originates in a study of blood T cell repertoires in COVID-19. As for the study in general: The United States, Italy and Spain provided the acute and convalescent COVID-19 samples.

This CDR3 spans 16 amino acids. Germline assignment: CDR1 MNHEY and CDR2 SMNVEV (reference sequence). V lost 0 bases to trimming and J lost 4 bases; unmatched junction nucleotides: 5. Clones were read by immunoSEQ multiplex PCR, and TCRdb kept only the in-frame ones, dropping some. This table has over 200,000 clones, roughly 90% appearing once. Sequenced: peripheral blood. The TCR comes from a man aged 40-49 years with active or convalescent COVID-19. The chain joins TRBV27 to TRBJ1-2, with 10 bases lining up with TRBD1. This CDR3 is CASSLSQGTGVYGYTF. In DNA, the CDR3 is TGTGCCAGCAGTTTATCCCAGGGGACAGGGGTCTATGGCTACACCTTC.